One sample yielded the 9 T cell receptor beta chains listed below, sequenced in a study of regulatory T cells in long-lasting Graves disease. Construction of the TCR beta libraries employed iRepertoire HTBI primers in conjunction with Arm-PCR of CDR3 regions. TCRdb redid the calling of the multiplex PCR reads with MiXCR, one entry per CDR3 protein. In the table there are 250,000 to 300,000 distinct CDR3 sequences, approximately 18% of which are singletons. The time point denotes: newly diagnosed GD, antithyroid drugs for less than 3 months. With RNA extracted from PBMCs as input, the TCR library was made. The same data also went into a second study, on T cells in Graves' hyperthyroidism and ophthalmopathy.

The source material was peripheral blood mononuclear cells (PBMCs), sampled at new diagnosis, from a patient treated with antithyroid drugs. These receptors all come from a woman in her thirties with Graves disease.

CDR3 loop: CASTLTGQGLSNQPQHF. CDR3 coding DNA: TGTGCCAGCACCCTGACGGGACAGGGGTTGAGCAATCAGCCCCAGCATTTT. This chain uses TRBV5-5 with TRBJ1-5; 10 bases align to TRBD1. V lost 6 bases and J lost 1; bases outside the gene matches: 10. The length of the CDR3 is 17 residues. Germline loops: CDR1 SGHKS, CDR2 YYEKEE (reference sequence). Drawing the rest from reference TRBV5-5 and TRBJ1-5, the complete variable domain is DAGVTQSPTHLIKTRGQQVTLRCSPISGHKSVSWYQQVLGQGPQFIFQYYEKEERGRGNFPDRFSARQFPNYSSELNVNALLLGDSALYLCASTLTGQGLSNQPQHFGDGTRLSIL.

This clonotype came up many times. The chain couples TRBV12-3 or TRBV12-4 to TRBJ1-2; 9 positions agree with TRBD1. Unmatched junction bases numbered 6, after V lost 8 bases and J lost 5 bases. The CDR3 has 13 residues. The CDR3 DNA sequence: TGTGCCAGCTCTCGGGACAGGGCTTATGGCTACACCTTC. Translated: CASSRDRAYGYTF.

This clonotype showed up many times. The chain uses TRBV12-3 or TRBV12-4 and TRBJ1-2, with D hard to call. V was cut by 2 bases and J by 6 bases, with 10 bases left in between. This CDR3 contains 13 residues. The CDR3, as DNA: TGTGCCAGCAGTTTAAAGGGAGGAGATGGCTACACCTTC. It encodes CASSLKGGDGYTF.

This clonotype was observed many times. This rearrangement joins TRBV12-3 or TRBV12-4 to TRBJ1-1; D is unclear. CDR3 size: 13 residues. The V gene lost 5 bases and the J gene lost 0 bases, with 7 bases spanning the gap. The CDR3 DNA follows: TGTGCCAGCAGTCCCACCATGAACACTGAAGCTTTCTTT. It encodes CASSPTMNTEAFF.

This clonotype was seen a handful of times. This chain connects TRBV14 to TRBJ1-6, with a tentative D call TRBD1 (6 bases). Germline CDR1 is SGHDN and CDR2 is FVKESK. The CDR3 totals 14 residues. Trimming left V 6 bases short and J 8 bases short, with 14 bases between. The CDR3 loop is CASSRSRGYSPLHF. The DNA for the CDR3 is TGTGCCAGCAGTAGATCAAGGGGGTATTCACCCCTCCACTTT.

This clonotype was counted ten times or more. The J gene is TRBJ1-1, the V gene TRBV7-9; D possibly corresponds to TRBD1 (6 bases). The V gene lost 5 bases and the J gene lost 2 bases, with 9 bases spanning the gap. The CDR3 loop spans 13 amino acids. Per germline, CDR1 SEHNR and CDR2 FQNEAQ (reference sequence). The CDR3 spells CASSQGHNTEAFF. CDR3 coding DNA: TGTGCCAGCAGCCAGGGACATAACACTGAAGCTTTCTTT.

The chain is built from TRBV11-3 and TRBJ2-2; D not certain. CDR1 is SGHNT, CDR2 YENEEA, per germline. The V gene lost 5 bases and the J gene lost 5 bases, with 9 bases spanning the gap. The CDR3 is made up of 13 amino acids. CDR3 coding DNA: TGTGCCAGCAGCCGAGACCTGACCGGGGAGCTGTTTTTT. It encodes CASSRDLTGELFF. Together with reference TRBV11-3 and TRBJ2-2, the CDR3 gives the full variable domain: EAGVVQSPRYKIIEKKQPVAFWCNPISGHNTLYWYLQNLGQGPELLIRYENEEAVDDSQLPKDRFSAERLKGVDSTLKIQPAELGDSAVYLCASSRDLTGELFFGEGSRLTVL.

The table lists this clonotype with many counts. The chain uses TRBV2 and TRBJ2-7; tentative D call: TRBD2 (5 bases). Germline CDR1 and CDR2: SNHLY and FYNNEI. CDR3 length equals 14 residues. Trimming removed 2 bases from V and 7 bases from J, with 15 bases in between. In nucleotides, the CDR3 is TGTGCCAGCAGTGAAATGGCGGGTCGGAGAGAGCAGTACTTC. This encodes CASSEMAGRREQYF.

This clonotype was picked up many times. V is TRBV12-3 or TRBV12-4 and J is TRBJ1-1; 8 bases agree with TRBD1. This CDR3 has 15 residues. J was trimmed by 1 base and V by 6 bases; bases with no gene match: 7. CDR3 sequence: CASSRTGLRNTEAFF. The DNA for the CDR3 is TGTGCCAGCAGCCGGACAGGGCTTCGGAACACTGAAGCTTTCTTT.